These 20 T cell receptor beta chains were all obtained from the same sample, sequenced in a study of cytomegalovirus exposure and HLA in healthy donors. PCR used 60 Vbeta primers and 13 Jbeta primers. Clones were read by immunoSEQ multiplex PCR, and TCRdb kept only the in-frame ones, dropping some. The sample yields about 130,000 clones, around 80% seen once. The sequencing sample was made of PBMCs. All receptors derive from a man aged 30 to 45 in good health and CMV-seronegative.

As regards this clone: One end of the junction fails to match germline, which may point to a read error. The rearrangement links TRBV7-9 to TRBJ1-1; D possibly corresponds to TRBD1 (6 bases). CDR1 is SEHNR and CDR2 is FQNEAQ in the germline V gene (reference sequence). The CDR3 contains 13 residues. The CDR3 DNA follows: TGTTCCAGCAGCCTACAGGGGAACACTGAAGCTTTCTTT. Residues: CSSSLQGNTEAFF.

About this clone itself: This specimen includes other DNA sequences encoding the same CDR3. This chain joins TRBV28 and TRBJ2-7, with D possibly matching TRBD1 (6 bases). Germline CDR1 and CDR2: MDHEN and SYDVKM. Trimming removed 4 bases from V and 1 base from J, with 8 bases in between. The CDR3 has 13 amino acids. Here the CDR3 reads CASSSQGSYEQYF. The CDR3 coding sequence is TGTGCCAGCAGTTCACAGGGTTCCTACGAGCAGTACTTC.

The chain carries TRBV10-3 and TRBJ1-2; D possibly corresponds to TRBD1 (6 bases). V was clipped by 9 bases and J by 4 bases, with 21 bases between them. This CDR3 comprises 15 residues. Germline CDR1 and CDR2: ENHRY and SYGVKD. Here the CDR3 reads CAILSTGQWAYGYTF. The DNA of the CDR3 is TGTGCCATACTAAGTACTGGACAGTGGGCCTATGGCTACACCTTC.

The gene calls are TRBV5-1 and TRBJ2-1; 7 bases are a match to TRBD2. V gave up 4 bases and J gave up 5 bases; unmatched junction bases: 9. The CDR3 is 15 amino acids. CDR1 and CDR2 from the germline V gene are SGHRS and YFSETQ. This chain's CDR3 is CASSALELANNEQFF. DNA of the CDR3: TGCGCCAGCAGCGCACTCGAACTAGCGAACAATGAGCAGTTCTTC.

As regards this clone: Within the sample, other DNA sequences also encode this same CDR3. The gene calls are TRBV4-3 and TRBJ2-7, with 11 bases aligning to TRBD2. The CDR3 spans 14 residues. Germline V CDR1 and CDR2: LGHNA, YSLEER. After removal of 4 bases from V and 3 bases from J, the junction contained 2 bases not matched to a gene. The CDR3 sequence: CASSPGTSGYEQYF. In nucleotides, the CDR3 is TGCGCCAGCAGCCCCGGGACTAGCGGCTACGAGCAGTACTTC.

In this sample, this clone turned up a few times. V gene TRBV7-2 combines with J gene TRBJ2-3, with 10 bases aligning to TRBD2. The ends lost 5 bases at V and 7 bases at J; junction bases unmatched: 6. Germline CDR1 SGHTA, CDR2 FQGNSA. The length of the CDR3 is 14 residues. The CDR3: CASSPPSGSYTQYF. The CDR3 DNA follows: TGTGCCAGCAGCCCACCTAGCGGGAGTTATACGCAGTATTTT.

This clone was recorded a few times. The J gene is TRBJ1-6, the V gene TRBV19, with D perhaps matching TRBD1 (6 bases). Germline V gene data show CDR1 as LNHDA and CDR2 as SQIVND (reference sequence). The CDR3 is 13 amino acids. V was shortened by 7 bases and J by 9 bases, with 13 bases between the two germline ends. The CDR3 DNA follows: TGTGCCAGTAATGCAGGGGAAGGTTCACCCCTCCACTTT. It translates to CASNAGEGSPLHF.

This rearrangement joins TRBV14 to TRBJ1-6, with 9 bases aligning to TRBD1. V shed 7 bases and J 5 bases; nucleotides not matched to a gene: 12. Germline values: CDR1 SGHDN, CDR2 FVKESK. CDR3 length: 17 residues. CDR3 bases: TGTGCCAGCATTTGGGCGGGACAGGGACTCAATAATTCACCCCTCCACTTT. Protein product: CASIWAGQGLNNSPLHF.

The count of this clone is one. This chain joins TRBV28 and TRBJ2-3; 8 bases agree with TRBD2. The CDR3 sequence is 15 residues long. CDR1 is MDHEN, CDR2 SYDVKM, per germline. The V gene end was trimmed by 5 bases and the J gene end by 2 bases; junction bases not matched to a gene: 6. The CDR3 DNA reads as TGTGCCAGCAGTCCCCAGCGGGGGTACACAGATACGCAGTATTTT. Its translation is CASSPQRGYTDTQYF.

This clone was counted a few times. This rearrangement joins TRBV4-1 to TRBJ2-7; TRBD1 matches at 9 bases. The CDR3 is made up of 14 amino acids. Germline loops: CDR1 MGHRA, CDR2 YSYEKL. With 1 base clipped from V and 6 bases from J, the junction kept 4 bases outside the gene matches. CDR3 in amino acids: CASSQGTGVGEQYF. CDR3 DNA: TGCGCCAGCAGCCAAGGGACAGGGGTAGGCGAGCAGTACTTC.

The chain combines TRBV4-2 with TRBJ2-3, with D unclear. The germline V and J ends were trimmed by 3 bases and 0 bases, with 10 bases remaining between them. From germline, CDR1 is LGHNA and CDR2 YNFKEQ. The CDR3 runs 15 residues. The CDR3 DNA reads TGTGCCAGCAGCCAGAGTTGGCGGAGCACAGATACGCAGTATTTT. This translates into CASSQSWRSTDTQYF.

The V call is TRBV2, the J call TRBJ1-2; unclear D gene. Trimming removed 5 bases from V and 7 bases from J, with 17 bases in between. This CDR3 spans 14 amino acids. Germline CDR1 is SNHLY and CDR2 is FYNNEI. CDR3: CASSLSGVISGYTF. DNA for the CDR3: TGTGCCAGCAGTCTATCCGGGGTCATCTCTGGCTACACCTTC.

This chain joins TRBV4-2 and TRBJ2-6; 7 bases fit TRBD1. The V segment lost 4 bases and the J segment 0 bases; nucleotides outside the gene matches: 12. The germline CDR1 and CDR2 sequences are LGHNA and YNFKEQ. The CDR3 runs to 19 residues. CDR3 sequence (DNA): TGTGCCAGCAGCCGTTCGACCGGGACAGAACCCTCTGGGGCCAACGTCCTGACTTTC. Translation gives CASSRSTGTEPSGANVLTF.

The V call is TRBV4-2, the J call TRBJ2-7; no firm D call. V lost 2 bases to trimming and J lost 5 bases, with 10 bases between them. Germline assignment: CDR1 LGHNA and CDR2 YNFKEQ. This CDR3 region has 13 residues. CDR3 sequence reads: CASSQQETDEQYF. The CDR3 DNA sequence: TGTGCCAGCAGCCAACAGGAAACTGACGAGCAGTACTTC.

CDR3 region: CASSLYHRSYEQYF. Here the CDR3 DNA reads TGTGCCAGCAGTTTATATCACAGATCCTACGAGCAGTACTTC. V usage is TRBV28 and J usage is TRBJ2-7; D not certain. Germline CDR1 reads MDHEN; CDR2 reads SYDVKM. V was cut by 1 base and J by 1 base, with 8 bases left in between. There are 14 residues in the CDR3.

This clone showed up just a few times. The V gene is TRBV6-7, the J gene TRBJ1-4, with 7 nucleotides matching TRBD1. TRBV6-7 has ORF status, its function being uncertain. V shed 2 bases and J 0 bases; nucleotides not matched to a gene: 3. The CDR3 totals 16 residues. CDR3 nucleotide sequence: TGTGCCAGCAGTTACAGGGGGCGAGCAACTAATGAAAAACTGTTTTTT. Translation gives CASSYRGRATNEKLFF.

The V gene is TRBV12-5, the J gene TRBJ2-1, with D perhaps TRBD2 (5 bases). Germline loops: CDR1 LGHNT, CDR2 FRNRAP. The CDR3 extends over 13 amino acids. With 2 bases removed from V and 4 bases from J, the gap between germline ends came to 6 bases. The CDR3 sequence is CASGLRGYNEQFF. In DNA, the CDR3 is TGTGCTAGTGGTTTGCGGGGTTACAATGAGCAGTTCTTC.

The rearrangement uses TRBV2 and TRBJ2-1; TRBD2 agrees at 7 bases. Germline lookup yields CDR1 SNHLY and CDR2 FYNNEI. V gave up 4 bases and J gave up 13 bases; unmatched junction bases: 7. This CDR3 region has 12 residues. The CDR3 loop is CASSGLAADQFF. The CDR3 DNA is TGTGCCAGCAGTGGACTAGCAGCAGACCAGTTCTTC.

V and J are TRBV18 and TRBJ2-6; 11 positions match TRBD1. Germline V lookup: CDR1 KGHSH, CDR2 LQKENI. The CDR3 has 17 residues. Trimming at V came to 2 bases and at J to 1 base, leaving 1 base not matched to a gene. The CDR3 DNA follows: TGTGCCAGCTCACCAGGGACAGGGGGATCTGGGGCCAACGTCCTGACTTTC. Its translation: CASSPGTGGSGANVLTF.

CDR3 loop: CASSYGGDGSYEQYF. CDR3 bases: TGTGCCAGCAGTTATGGAGGGGACGGTTCCTACGAGCAGTACTTC. This sequence joins TRBV28 and TRBJ2-7; TRBD2 might be the D (6 bases). The CDR3 extends over 15 amino acids. The germline CDR1 and CDR2 sequences are MDHEN and SYDVKM. V was trimmed by 4 bases and J by 1 base, leaving 14 bases between them.